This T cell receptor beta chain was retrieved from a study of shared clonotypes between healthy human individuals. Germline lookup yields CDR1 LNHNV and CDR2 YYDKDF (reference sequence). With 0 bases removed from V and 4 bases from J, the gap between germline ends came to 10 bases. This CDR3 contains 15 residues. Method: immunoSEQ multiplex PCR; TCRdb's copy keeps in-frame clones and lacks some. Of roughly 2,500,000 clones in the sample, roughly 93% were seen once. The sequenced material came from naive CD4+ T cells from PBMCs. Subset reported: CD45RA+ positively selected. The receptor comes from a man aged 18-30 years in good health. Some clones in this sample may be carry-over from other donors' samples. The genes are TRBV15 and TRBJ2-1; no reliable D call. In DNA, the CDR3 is TGTGCCACCAGCAGAGATGTCGGCCAATACAATGAGCAGTTCTTC. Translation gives CATSRDVGQYNEQFF.